This TCR beta chain was documented in a study of molecular identifiers for immune sequencing clone quantification. TCRdb processed the PCR reads anew with MiXCR; each CDR3 protein has one entry. The data contain more than 550,000 distinct CDR3 sequences, roughly 23% of them seen just once; the ten biggest clones take up 0.7% to 0.95%. Sequencing was performed on naive CD8+ T cells from blood, with Jurkat cell RNA spiked in. Subset given: FACS-sorted CD8+CD4-CCR7+CD45RA+ naive T cells. The sequence was collected from a human donor in good health. Some libraries in this study had Jurkat cell RNA spiked in.

The CDR3 sequence is CASSEGRGSTEAFF. The DNA of the CDR3 is TGCGCCAGCAGTGAGGGCAGGGGGTCGACTGAAGCTTTCTTT. The J gene is TRBJ1-1, the V gene TRBV10-1; 7 nucleotides align to TRBD1. V was pared by 2 bases and J by 5 bases, with 5 bases of the junction left unmatched. The CDR3 loop spans 14 amino acids. Germline lookup yields CDR1 WNHNN and CDR2 SYGVQD (reference sequence).